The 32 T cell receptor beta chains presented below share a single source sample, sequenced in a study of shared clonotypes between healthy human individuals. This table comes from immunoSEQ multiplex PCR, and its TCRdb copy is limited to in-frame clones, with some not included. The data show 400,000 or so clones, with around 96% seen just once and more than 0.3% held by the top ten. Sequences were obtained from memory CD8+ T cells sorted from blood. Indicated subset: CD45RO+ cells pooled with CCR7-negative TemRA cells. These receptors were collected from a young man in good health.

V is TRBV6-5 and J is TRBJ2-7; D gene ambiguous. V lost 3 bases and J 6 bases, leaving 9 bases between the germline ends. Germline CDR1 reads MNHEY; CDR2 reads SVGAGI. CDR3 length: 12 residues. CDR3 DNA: TGTGCCAGCAGTTATAAAGGTGGCGAGCAGTACTTC. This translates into CASSYKGGEQYF.

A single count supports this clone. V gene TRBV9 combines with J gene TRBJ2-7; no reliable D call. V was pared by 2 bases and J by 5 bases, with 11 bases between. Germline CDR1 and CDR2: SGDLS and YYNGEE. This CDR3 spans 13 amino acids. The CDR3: CASSVVEWDEQYF. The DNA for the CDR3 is TGTGCCAGCAGCGTGGTGGAGTGGGACGAGCAGTACTTC.

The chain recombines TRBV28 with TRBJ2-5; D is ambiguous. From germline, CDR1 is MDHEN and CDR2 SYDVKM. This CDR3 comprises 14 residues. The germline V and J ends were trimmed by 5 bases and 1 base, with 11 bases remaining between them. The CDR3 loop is CASSLGRIQETQYF. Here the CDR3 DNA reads TGTGCCAGCAGTCTCGGACGGATCCAAGAGACCCAGTACTTC.

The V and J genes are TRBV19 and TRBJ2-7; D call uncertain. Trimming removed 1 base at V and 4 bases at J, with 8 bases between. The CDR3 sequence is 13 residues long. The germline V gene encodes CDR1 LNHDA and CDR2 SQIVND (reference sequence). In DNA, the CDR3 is TGTGCCAGTAGTATAGTGGAAGGGTACGAGCAGTACTTC. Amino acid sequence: CASSIVEGYEQYF.

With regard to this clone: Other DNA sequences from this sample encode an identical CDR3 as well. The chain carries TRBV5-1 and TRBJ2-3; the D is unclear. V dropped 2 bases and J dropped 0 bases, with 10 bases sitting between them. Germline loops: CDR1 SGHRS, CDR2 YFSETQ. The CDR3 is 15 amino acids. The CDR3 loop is CASSLSGYSTDTQYF. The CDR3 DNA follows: TGCGCCAGCAGCTTATCCGGGTATAGCACAGATACGCAGTATTTT.

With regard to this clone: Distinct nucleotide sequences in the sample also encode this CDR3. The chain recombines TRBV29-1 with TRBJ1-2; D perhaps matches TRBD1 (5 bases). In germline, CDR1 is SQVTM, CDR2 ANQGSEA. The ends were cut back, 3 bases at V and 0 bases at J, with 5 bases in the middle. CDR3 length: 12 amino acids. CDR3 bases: TGCAGCGTTGACAGGGCTAACTATGGCTACACCTTC. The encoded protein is CSVDRANYGYTF.

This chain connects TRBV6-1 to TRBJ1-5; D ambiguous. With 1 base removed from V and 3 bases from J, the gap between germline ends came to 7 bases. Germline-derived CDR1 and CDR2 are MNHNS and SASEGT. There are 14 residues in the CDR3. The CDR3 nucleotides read TGTGCCAGCAGTGAAGTGCCCCTCAATCAGCCCCAGCATTTT. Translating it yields CASSEVPLNQPQHF.

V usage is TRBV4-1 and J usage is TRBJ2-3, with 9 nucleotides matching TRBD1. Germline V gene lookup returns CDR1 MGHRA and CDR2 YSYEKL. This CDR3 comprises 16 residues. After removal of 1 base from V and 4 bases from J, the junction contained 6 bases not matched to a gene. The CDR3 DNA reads TGCGCCAGCAGCCAAGTTCGGGACAGGGCATCAGATACGCAGTATTTT. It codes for CASSQVRDRASDTQYF.

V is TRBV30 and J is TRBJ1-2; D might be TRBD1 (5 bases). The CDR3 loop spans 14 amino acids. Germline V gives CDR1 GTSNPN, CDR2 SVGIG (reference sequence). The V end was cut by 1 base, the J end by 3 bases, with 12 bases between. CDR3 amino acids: CAWSGGTLYYGYTF. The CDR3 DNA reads TGTGCCTGGAGTGGAGGGACTCTGTACTATGGCTACACCTTC.

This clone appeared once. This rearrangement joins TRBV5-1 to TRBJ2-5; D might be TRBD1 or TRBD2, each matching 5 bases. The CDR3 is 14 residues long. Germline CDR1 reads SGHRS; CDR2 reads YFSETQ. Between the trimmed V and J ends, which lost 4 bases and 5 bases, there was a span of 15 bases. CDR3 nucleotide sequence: TGCGCCAGCAGCGATAGGGACCGGAGGGAGACCCAGTACTTC. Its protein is CASSDRDRRETQYF.

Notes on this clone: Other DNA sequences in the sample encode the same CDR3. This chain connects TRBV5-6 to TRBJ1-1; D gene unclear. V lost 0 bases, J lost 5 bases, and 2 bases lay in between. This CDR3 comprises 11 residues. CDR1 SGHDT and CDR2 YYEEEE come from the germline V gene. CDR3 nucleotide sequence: TGTGCCAGCAGCTTGGGTACTGAAGCTTTCTTT. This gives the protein CASSLGTEAFF.

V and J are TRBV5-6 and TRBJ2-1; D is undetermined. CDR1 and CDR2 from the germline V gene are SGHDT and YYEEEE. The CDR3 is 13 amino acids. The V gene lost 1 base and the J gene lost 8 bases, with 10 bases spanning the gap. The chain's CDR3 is CASSLTPGDEQFF. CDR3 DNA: TGTGCCAGCAGCTTGACCCCTGGCGATGAGCAGTTCTTC. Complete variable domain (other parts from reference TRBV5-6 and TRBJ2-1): DAGVTQSPTHLIKTRGQQVTLRCSPKSGHDTVSWYQQALGQGPQFIFQYYEEEERQRGNFPDRFSGHQFPNYSSELNVNALLLGDSALYLCASSLTPGDEQFFGPGTRLTVL.

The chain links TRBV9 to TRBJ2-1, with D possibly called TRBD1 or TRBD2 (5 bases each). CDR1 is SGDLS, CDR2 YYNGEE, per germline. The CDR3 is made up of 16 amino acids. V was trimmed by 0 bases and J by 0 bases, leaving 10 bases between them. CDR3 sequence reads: CASSVVGESSYNEQFF. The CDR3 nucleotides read TGTGCCAGCAGCGTAGTAGGGGAGAGCTCCTACAATGAGCAGTTCTTC.

The CDR3 reads CASTTSGRLRWQYF. The CDR3 nucleotides are TGTGCCAGTACGACTAGCGGGAGGTTACGTTGGCAGTACTTC. The V call is TRBV6-1, the J call TRBJ2-7, with 13 positions matching TRBD2. Germline V gene data show CDR1 as MNHNS and CDR2 as SASEGT. The CDR3 has 14 amino acids. V shed 9 bases and J 9 bases; nucleotides not matched to a gene: 11.

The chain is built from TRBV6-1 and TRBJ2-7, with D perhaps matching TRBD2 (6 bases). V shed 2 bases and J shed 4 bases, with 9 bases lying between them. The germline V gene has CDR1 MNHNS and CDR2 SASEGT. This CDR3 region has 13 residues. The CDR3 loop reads CASSEIGLYEQYF. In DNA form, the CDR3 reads TGTGCCAGCAGTGAAATCGGACTATACGAGCAGTACTTC.

The CDR3 here is CASSQGTGLNNEQFF. Written as DNA, the CDR3 is TGTGCCAGCAGCCAAGGGACAGGGCTAAACAATGAGCAGTTCTTC. This chain connects TRBV7-9 to TRBJ2-1; 9 positions match TRBD1. V gave up 5 bases and J gave up 5 bases; unmatched junction bases: 7. The length of the CDR3 is 15 residues. CDR1 is SEHNR, CDR2 FQNEAQ, per germline (reference sequence). Drawing the rest from reference TRBV7-9 and TRBJ2-1, the complete variable domain is DTGVSQNPRHKITKRGQNVTFRCDPISEHNRLYWYRQTLGQGPEFLTYFQNEAQLEKSRLLSDRFSAERPKGSFSTLEIQRTEQGDSAMYLCASSQGTGLNNEQFFGPGTRLTVL.

DNA for the CDR3: TGTGCCAGCAGTTCGCGACTCTCGGATAGTAATGGCTACACCTTC. Its translation is CASSSRLSDSNGYTF. The rearrangement links TRBV27 to TRBJ1-2; D is unresolved. V dropped 4 bases and J dropped 6 bases, with 18 bases sitting between them. The CDR3 is 15 amino acids. The germline gives CDR1 MNHEY, CDR2 SMNVEV (reference sequence).

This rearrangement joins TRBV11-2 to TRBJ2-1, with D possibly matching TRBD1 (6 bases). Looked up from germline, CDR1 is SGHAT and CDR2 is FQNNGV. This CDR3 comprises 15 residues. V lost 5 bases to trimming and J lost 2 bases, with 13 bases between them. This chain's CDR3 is CASSLGQLAYNEQFF. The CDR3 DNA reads TGTGCCAGCAGCCTCGGACAGCTAGCCTACAATGAGCAGTTCTTC. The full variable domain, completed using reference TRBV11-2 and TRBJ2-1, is EAGVAQSPRYKIIEKRQSVAFWCNPISGHATLYWYQQILGQGPKLLIQFQNNGVVDDSQLPKDRFSAERLKGVDSTLKIQPAKLEDSAVYLCASSLGQLAYNEQFFGPGTRLTVL.

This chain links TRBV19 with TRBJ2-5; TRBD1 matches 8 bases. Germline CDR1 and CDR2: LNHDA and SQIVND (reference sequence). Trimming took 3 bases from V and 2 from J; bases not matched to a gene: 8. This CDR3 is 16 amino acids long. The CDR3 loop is CASSMLGQGWQETQYF. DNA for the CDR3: TGTGCCAGTAGTATGCTTGGACAGGGATGGCAAGAGACCCAGTACTTC.

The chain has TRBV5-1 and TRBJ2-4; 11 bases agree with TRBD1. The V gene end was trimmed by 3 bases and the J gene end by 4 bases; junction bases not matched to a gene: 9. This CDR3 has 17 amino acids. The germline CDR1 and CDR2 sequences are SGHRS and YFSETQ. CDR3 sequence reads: CASSWGTGGLSKNIQYF. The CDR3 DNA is TGCGCCAGCAGCTGGGGGACAGGGGGTTTGTCTAAAAACATTCAGTACTTC.

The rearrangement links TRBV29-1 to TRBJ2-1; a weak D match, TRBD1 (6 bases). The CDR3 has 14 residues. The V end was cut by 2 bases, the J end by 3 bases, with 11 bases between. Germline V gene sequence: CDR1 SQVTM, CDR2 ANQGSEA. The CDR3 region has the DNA TGCAGCGTTGAAACAGGGTCTTTCTACAATGAGCAGTTCTTC. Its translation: CSVETGSFYNEQFF.

CDR3 sequence: CASSIGTRGGETQYF. The CDR3 region has the DNA TGTGCCAGTAGTATAGGCACTAGGGGAGGAGAGACCCAGTACTTC. The chain is built from TRBV19 and TRBJ2-5; tentative D call: TRBD2 (6 bases). CDR3 length: 15 residues. Germline V gene lookup returns CDR1 LNHDA and CDR2 SQIVND (reference sequence). V lost 1 base, J lost 4 bases, and 13 bases lay in between.

CDR3 in amino acids: CATKPYTGHPTQYF. The CDR3 coding sequence is TGTGCCACCAAACCTTACACAGGTCATCCGACCCAGTACTTC. The chain has TRBV19 and TRBJ2-5; weak D call: TRBD1 (5 bases). Trimming pared 10 bases from V and 7 bases from J, leaving 22 bases between. The CDR3 is made up of 14 amino acids. CDR1 is LNHDA, CDR2 SQIVND, per germline (reference sequence).

Here the CDR3 reads CASRGQGQFF. DNA of the CDR3: TGTGCCAGCAGGGGACAGGGGCAGTTCTTC. The chain carries TRBV2 and TRBJ2-1; 9 nucleotides match TRBD1. This CDR3 has 10 residues. V shed 6 bases and J 12 bases; nucleotides not matched to a gene: 0. Germline V gene data show CDR1 as SNHLY and CDR2 as FYNNEI.

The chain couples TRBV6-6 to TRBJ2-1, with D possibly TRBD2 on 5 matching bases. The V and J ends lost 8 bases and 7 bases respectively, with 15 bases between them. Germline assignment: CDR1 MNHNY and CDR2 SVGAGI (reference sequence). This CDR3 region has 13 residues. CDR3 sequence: CASYPGGRNEQFF. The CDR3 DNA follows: TGTGCCAGCTATCCTGGCGGGCGAAATGAGCAGTTCTTC.

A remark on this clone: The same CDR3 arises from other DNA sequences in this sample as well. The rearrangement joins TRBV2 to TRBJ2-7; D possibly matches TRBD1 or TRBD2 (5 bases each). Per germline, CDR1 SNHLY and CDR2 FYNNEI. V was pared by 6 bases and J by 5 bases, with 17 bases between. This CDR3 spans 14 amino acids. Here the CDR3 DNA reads TGTGCCAGCAGCCGGGACGGCCCCCTAAACGAGCAGTACTTC. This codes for CASSRDGPLNEQYF.

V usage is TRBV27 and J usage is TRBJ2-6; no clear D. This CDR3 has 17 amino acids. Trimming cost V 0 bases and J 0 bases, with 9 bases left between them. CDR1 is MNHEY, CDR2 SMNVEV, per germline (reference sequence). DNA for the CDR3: TGTGCCAGCAGTTTATCTCCAGGCCACTCTGGGGCCAACGTCCTGACTTTC. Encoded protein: CASSLSPGHSGANVLTF.

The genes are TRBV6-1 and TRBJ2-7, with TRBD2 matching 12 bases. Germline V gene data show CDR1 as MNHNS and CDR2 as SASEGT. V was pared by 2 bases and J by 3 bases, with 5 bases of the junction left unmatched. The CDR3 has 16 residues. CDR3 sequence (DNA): TGTGCCAGCAGTGAAAGACGACTAGCGGGAGTCTACGAGCAGTACTTC. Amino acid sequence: CASSERRLAGVYEQYF.

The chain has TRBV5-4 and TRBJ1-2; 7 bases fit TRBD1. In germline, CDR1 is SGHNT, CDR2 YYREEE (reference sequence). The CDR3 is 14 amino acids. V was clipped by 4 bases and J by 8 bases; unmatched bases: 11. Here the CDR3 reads CASSPRQGGDGYTF. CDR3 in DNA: TGTGCCAGCAGCCCCCGACAGGGCGGGGACGGCTACACCTTC.

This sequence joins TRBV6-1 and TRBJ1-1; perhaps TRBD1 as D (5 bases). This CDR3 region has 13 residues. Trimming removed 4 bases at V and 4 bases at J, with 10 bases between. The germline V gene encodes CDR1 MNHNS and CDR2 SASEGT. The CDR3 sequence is CASSASGGTEAFF. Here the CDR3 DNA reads TGTGCCAGCAGTGCGTCGGGGGGCACTGAAGCTTTCTTT.

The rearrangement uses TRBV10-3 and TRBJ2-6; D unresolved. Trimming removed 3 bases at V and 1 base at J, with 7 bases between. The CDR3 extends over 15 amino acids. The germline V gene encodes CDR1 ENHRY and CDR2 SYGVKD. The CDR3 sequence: CAISDPISGANVLTF. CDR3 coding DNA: TGTGCCATCAGTGACCCGATATCTGGGGCCAACGTCCTGACTTTC.

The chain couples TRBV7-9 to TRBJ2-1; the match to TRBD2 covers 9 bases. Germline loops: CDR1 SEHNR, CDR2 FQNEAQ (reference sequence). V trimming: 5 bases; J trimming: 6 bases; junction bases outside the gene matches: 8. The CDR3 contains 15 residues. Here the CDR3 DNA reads TGTGCCAGCAGCCCCCCGGGACTAGCTTTCAATGAGCAGTTCTTC. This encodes CASSPPGLAFNEQFF.